The clone carrying this TCR beta chain was seen ten or more times. The antigen is undetermined. The sample belongs to a study of regulatory T cells in long-lasting Graves disease. Study outcomes and limitations: Newly diagnosed disease favored TRBV20-1 and TRBJ2-1 over persistent disease.

Germline CDR1 DFQATT, CDR2 SNEGSKA (reference sequence). V lost 6 bases and J lost 5, with 19 bases in between. CDR3 length equals 14 residues. The time point: newly diagnosed GD, antithyroid drugs for less than 3 months. From PBMCs, RNA was extracted and then used to make the TCR library. The TCR beta library used iRepertoire HTBI primers with Arm-PCR amplification of CDR3. TCRdb reprocessed the multiplex PCR reads with MiXCR, giving one entry per CDR3 protein. The sample lists 400,000 to 500,000 distinct CDR3 sequences; about 15% were seen once. The same sample was also studied in work on T cells in Graves' hyperthyroidism and ophthalmopathy.

This TCR came from a woman aged 40 to 49 with Graves disease. Here the sequenced sample was peripheral blood mononuclear cells (PBMCs), taken at new diagnosis, from a patient treated with antithyroid drugs. The J gene is TRBJ1-1, the V gene TRBV20-1, with D tentatively TRBD1 (5 bases). CDR3 in DNA: TGCAGTGCCCCCGGGTGGGGGGTAGGAACTGAAGCTTTCTTT. Its protein is CSAPGWGVGTEAFF.